This passage covers 7 T cell receptor beta chains from one sample sequenced in a study of T cell repertoires in cytomegalovirus infection (dated by TCRdb to about 2019). Sequencing used an Illumina HiSeq 1500. Using fastp at Q25 and MiXCR, TCRdb reprocessed the public reads and kept productive beta chains. Rows with one shared CDR3 protein collapse into an entry with the most common genes and DNA. The sample table lists 150,000 to 200,000 distinct CDR3 sequences, roughly 15% of them with a count of one. The ten largest account for approximately 18% of the sample. The sequencing sample was made of CD8+ T cells from PBMCs. The receptor source for this set is a human donor in good health (CMV status not recorded). Some clones in this sample may be carry-over from other donors' samples.

The chain is built from TRBV5-1 and TRBJ2-1; D gene unclear. Germline CDR1 reads SGHRS; CDR2 reads YFSETQ. Trimming left V 0 bases short and J 7 bases short, with 14 bases between. CDR3 size: 15 residues. CDR3 in amino acids: CASSLAMNSSNEQFF. CDR3 coding DNA: TGCGCCAGCAGCTTGGCCATGAACTCATCTAATGAGCAGTTCTTC.

The chain links TRBV7-6 to TRBJ2-1, with no clear D. The CDR3 sequence is 14 residues long. Germline values: CDR1 SGHVS, CDR2 FNYEAQ. Trimming cost V 1 base and J 6 bases, with 10 bases left between them. The CDR3 protein is CASSLGLAPNEQFF. CDR3 DNA: TGTGCCAGCAGCTTAGGGTTGGCTCCCAATGAGCAGTTCTTC.

There are a few counts of this clonotype. CDR3 region: CASSLMPSERQYF. The CDR3 DNA follows: TGTGCCAGCAGTTTAATGCCGAGCGAAAGGCAGTACTTC. The chain links TRBV28 to TRBJ2-7; unclear D gene. Trimming pared 2 bases from V and 9 bases from J, leaving 14 bases between. Germline assignment: CDR1 MDHEN and CDR2 SYDVKM. The CDR3 runs to 13 residues.

The J gene is TRBJ2-2, the V gene TRBV28, with D uncertain. The CDR3 is made up of 12 amino acids. The V and J ends lost 3 bases and 6 bases respectively, with 5 bases between them. The V gene's germline CDR1 is MDHEN and CDR2 SYDVKM. The CDR3 DNA follows: TGTGCCAGCAGTTTCGATCCCGGGGAGCTGTTTTTT. Protein product: CASSFDPGELFF.

The chain employs TRBV19 and TRBJ1-1; a weak D match, TRBD1 (6 bases). V dropped 0 bases and J dropped 1 base, with 12 bases sitting between them. The CDR3 contains 16 residues. The germline CDR1 and CDR2 sequences are LNHDA and SQIVND (reference sequence). The CDR3 loop reads CASSIDQDRQNTEAFF. As DNA, the CDR3 is TGTGCCAGTAGTATAGATCAAGACAGGCAGAACACTGAAGCTTTCTTT.

This clonotype was recorded a few times. V is TRBV6-2 or TRBV6-3 and J is TRBJ2-1; maybe TRBD2 (5 bases). Germline CDR1 is MNHEY and CDR2 is SVGEGT. This CDR3 contains 12 residues. V gave up 2 bases and J gave up 10 bases, with 9 bases separating them. CDR3 protein: CASSYRTREQFF. CDR3 bases: TGTGCCAGCAGTTACCGAACTAGAGAGCAGTTCTTC.

V and J are TRBV27 and TRBJ2-1; TRBD2 matches 12 bases. This CDR3 is 16 amino acids long. Germline loops: CDR1 MNHEY, CDR2 SMNVEV (reference sequence). V was pared by 2 bases and J by 3 bases, with 2 bases of the junction left unmatched. Here the CDR3 DNA reads TGTGCCAGCAGTTTACTAGCGGGGGGGATCTACAATGAGCAGTTCTTC. It is translated as CASSLLAGGIYNEQFF.